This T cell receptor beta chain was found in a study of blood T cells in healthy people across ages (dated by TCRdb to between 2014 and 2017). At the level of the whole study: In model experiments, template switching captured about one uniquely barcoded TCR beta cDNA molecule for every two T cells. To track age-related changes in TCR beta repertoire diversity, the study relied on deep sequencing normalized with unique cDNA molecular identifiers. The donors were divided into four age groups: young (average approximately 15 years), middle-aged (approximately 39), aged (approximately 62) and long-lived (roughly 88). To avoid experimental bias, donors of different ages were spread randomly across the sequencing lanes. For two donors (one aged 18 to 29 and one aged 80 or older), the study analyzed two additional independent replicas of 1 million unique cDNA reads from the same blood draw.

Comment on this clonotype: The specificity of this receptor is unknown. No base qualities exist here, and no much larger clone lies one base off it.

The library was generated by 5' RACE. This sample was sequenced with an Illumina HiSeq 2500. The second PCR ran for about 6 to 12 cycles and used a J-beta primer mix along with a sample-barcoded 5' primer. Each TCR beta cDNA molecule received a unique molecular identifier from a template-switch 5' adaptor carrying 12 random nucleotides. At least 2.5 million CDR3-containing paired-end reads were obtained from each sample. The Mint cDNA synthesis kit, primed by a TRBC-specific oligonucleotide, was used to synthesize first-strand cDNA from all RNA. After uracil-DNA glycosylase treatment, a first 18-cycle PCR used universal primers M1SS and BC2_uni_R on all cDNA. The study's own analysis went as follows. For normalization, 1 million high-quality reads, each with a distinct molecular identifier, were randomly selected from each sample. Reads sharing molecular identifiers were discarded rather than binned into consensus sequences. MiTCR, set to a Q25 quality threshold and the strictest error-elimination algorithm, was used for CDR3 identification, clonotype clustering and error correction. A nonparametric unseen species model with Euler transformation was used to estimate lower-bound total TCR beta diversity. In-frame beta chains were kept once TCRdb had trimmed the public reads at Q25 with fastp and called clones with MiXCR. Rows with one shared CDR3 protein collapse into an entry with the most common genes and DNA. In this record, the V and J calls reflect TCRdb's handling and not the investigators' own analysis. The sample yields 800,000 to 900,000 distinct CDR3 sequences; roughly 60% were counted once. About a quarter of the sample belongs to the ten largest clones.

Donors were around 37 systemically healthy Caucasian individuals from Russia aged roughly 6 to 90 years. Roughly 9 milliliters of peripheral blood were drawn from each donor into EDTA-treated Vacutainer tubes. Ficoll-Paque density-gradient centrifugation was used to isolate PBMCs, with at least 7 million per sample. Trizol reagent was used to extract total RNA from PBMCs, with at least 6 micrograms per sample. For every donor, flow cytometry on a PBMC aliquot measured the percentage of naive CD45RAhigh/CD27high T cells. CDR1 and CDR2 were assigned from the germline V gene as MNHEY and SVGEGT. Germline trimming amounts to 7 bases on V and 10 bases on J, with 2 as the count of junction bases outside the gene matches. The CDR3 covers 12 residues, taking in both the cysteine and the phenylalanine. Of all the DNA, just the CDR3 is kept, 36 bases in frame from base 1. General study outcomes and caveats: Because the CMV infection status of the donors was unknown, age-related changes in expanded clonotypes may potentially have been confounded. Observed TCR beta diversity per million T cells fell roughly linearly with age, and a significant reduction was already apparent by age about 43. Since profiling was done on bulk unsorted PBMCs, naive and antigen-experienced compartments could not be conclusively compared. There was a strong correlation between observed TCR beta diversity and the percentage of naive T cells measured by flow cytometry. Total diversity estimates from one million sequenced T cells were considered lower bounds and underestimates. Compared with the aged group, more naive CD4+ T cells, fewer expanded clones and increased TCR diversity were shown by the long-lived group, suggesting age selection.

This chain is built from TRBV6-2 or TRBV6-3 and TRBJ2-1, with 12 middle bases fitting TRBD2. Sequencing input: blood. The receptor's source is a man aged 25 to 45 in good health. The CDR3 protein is CASKGLAGEQFF. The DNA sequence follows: TGTGCCAGCAAAGGACTAGCGGGGGAGCAGTTCTTC.